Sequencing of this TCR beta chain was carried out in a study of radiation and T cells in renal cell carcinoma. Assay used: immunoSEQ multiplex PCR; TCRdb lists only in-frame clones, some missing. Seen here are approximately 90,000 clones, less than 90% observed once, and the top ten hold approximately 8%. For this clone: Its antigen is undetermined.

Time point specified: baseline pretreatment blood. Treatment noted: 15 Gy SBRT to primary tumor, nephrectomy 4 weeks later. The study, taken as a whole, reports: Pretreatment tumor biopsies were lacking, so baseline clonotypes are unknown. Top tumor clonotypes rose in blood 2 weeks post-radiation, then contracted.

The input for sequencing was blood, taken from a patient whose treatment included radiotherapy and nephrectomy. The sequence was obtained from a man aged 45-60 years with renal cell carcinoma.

CDR3 sequence: CASGRPGQGGIRYEQYF. The CDR3 nucleotides are TGTGCCAGCGGTCGTCCGGGACAGGGGGGAATTCGCTACGAGCAGTACTTC. The rearrangement uses TRBV19 and TRBJ2-7, with TRBD1 matching over 11 bases. Trimming cost V 9 bases and J 3 bases; bases outside gene matches: 16. This CDR3 region has 17 residues. Germline V gene lookup returns CDR1 LNHDA and CDR2 SQIVND (reference sequence).